The entry below describes one TCR beta chain. These data originate in a study of shared clonotypes between healthy human individuals. Study summary: Each donor's CD4 naive and CD4 memory cells filled three plates apiece, CD8 naive two, and CD8 memory one.

The CDR3 covers 15 residues. In the authors' methods: Filtering differed since immunoSEQ provided only junctions, with no quality scores. Profiling relied on immunoSEQ multiplex PCR, and the TCRdb table lists in-frame clones only, not all of them. Clonal size and the V and J genes are those of that table, whereas D and trimming came from the DNA. In the table there are some 1 million clones, around 76% of which are singletons. Sequencing input: memory CD4+ T cells sorted from blood. The sample's subset: CD45RA-negative fraction. V gene TRBV21-1 combines with J gene TRBJ2-5. TRBV21-1 represents a pseudogene. This sequence was found in a man between 18 and 29 years old in good health. The CDR3 here is CASSKVIRPQETQYF. In nucleotides, the CDR3 is TGTGCCAGCAGCAAAGTAATAAGACCCCAAGAGACCCAGTACTTC.